This T cell receptor beta chain stems from a study of blood T cell repertoires in COVID-19. The germline gives CDR1 WSHSY, CDR2 SAAADI. The germline V and J ends were trimmed by 3 bases and 8 bases, with 7 bases remaining between them. The CDR3 loop spans 12 amino acids. The protocol was immunoSEQ multiplex PCR, while the TCRdb copy is restricted to in-frame clones and leaves out a portion. The sample lists about 69,000 clones, more than 70% occurring once. The sequencing sample was made of peripheral blood. The V gene is TRBV10-2, the J gene TRBJ1-4; perhaps TRBD1 as D (5 bases). The source of this sequence is a human donor in a cohort sampled during active COVID-19. CDR3 amino acids: CASSEAGEKLFF. DNA of the CDR3: TGCGCCAGCAGTGAAGCAGGGGAAAAACTGTTTTTT.